This T cell receptor (beta chain) was observed in a study of blood T cells in healthy people across ages. Turning to the study itself: Per two T cells, about one barcoded beta molecule was captured through template switching.

Then a second PCR, running roughly 7 to 11 cycles, was carried out with a sample-barcoded 5' primer and a J-beta primer mix. Via MiXCR, TCRdb re-called the 5' RACE reads, giving one row per CDR3 protein. The sample shows 380,000 or so distinct CDR3 sequences, about 55% of them seen only once. The V end lost 3 bases, the J end lost 4 bases, and 13 bases lay between the germline ends. The V gene's germline CDR1 is ENHRY and CDR2 SYGVKD. The CDR3 length is 14 residues. Points from the study as a whole: Total diversity from one million sequenced T cells was likely underestimated.

A note on this clonotype: The antigen remains unidentified.

Caucasian individuals from Russia who were healthy and aged 6 to 90 acted as donors. The authors extracted at least 5 micrograms of total RNA per sample. The sequenced sample was blood. The TCR sequence derives from a man aged 60 to 69 in good health. The chain combines TRBV10-3 with TRBJ2-7; D not certain. The CDR3 sequence is CAISEEVSAYEQYF. The CDR3 region has the DNA TGTGCCATCAGTGAAGAGGTCAGCGCTTACGAGCAGTACTTC.